This passage covers 31 T cell receptor beta chains from one sample sequenced in a study of graft-versus-host responses after intestinal transplantation. TCRdb keeps only in-frame clones here, not all; method: immunoSEQ multiplex PCR. The data contain 12,000 or so clones, over 90% of them singletons. The source material was PBMCs, sampled 109 days after intestinal transplant. Receptors originate from a human patient who received an intestinal transplant, so some T cells may come from the graft donor.

The rearrangement uses TRBV5-6 and TRBJ2-3; the match to TRBD2 covers 8 bases. Germline CDR1 and CDR2: SGHDT and YYEEEE. CDR3 length equals 16 residues. The V segment lost 3 bases and the J segment 0 bases; nucleotides outside the gene matches: 6. CDR3 in DNA: TGTGCCAGCAGCTGGGGGACTAGATCCAGCACAGATACGCAGTATTTT. The encoded protein is CASSWGTRSSTDTQYF.

This chain links TRBV5-4 with TRBJ1-2; D remains unclear. The CDR3 spans 16 residues. Looked up from germline, CDR1 is SGHNT and CDR2 is YYREEE (reference sequence). V was clipped by 0 bases and J by 4 bases, with 16 bases between them. The CDR3 nucleotides read TGTGCCAGCAGCTTGGGGGCAGGCTCGCCTGTCTATGGCTACACCTTC. This translates into CASSLGAGSPVYGYTF.

The V call is TRBV28, the J call TRBJ2-7; possible D gene TRBD2, 5 bases. Germline V gene sequence: CDR1 MDHEN, CDR2 SYDVKM. The CDR3 runs to 13 residues. V was trimmed by 7 bases and J by 3 bases, leaving 13 bases between them. The CDR3 DNA follows: TGTGCCAGCACGCCAAGCGGCTTCTACGAGCAGTACTTC. It codes for CASTPSGFYEQYF.

The chain joins TRBV5-1 to TRBJ2-7, with D perhaps TRBD2 (5 bases). V lost 2 bases, J lost 0 bases, and 9 bases lay in between. This CDR3 spans 14 amino acids. Germline V lookup: CDR1 SGHRS, CDR2 YFSETQ. CDR3 residues: CASSFGVRSYEQYF. The CDR3 nucleotides are TGCGCCAGCAGCTTCGGGGTTCGCTCCTACGAGCAGTACTTC.

The chain is built from TRBV19 and TRBJ2-1; possible D gene TRBD2, 5 bases. The V end was cut by 1 base, the J end by 4 bases, with 11 bases between. The germline V gene encodes CDR1 LNHDA and CDR2 SQIVND (reference sequence). The CDR3 extends over 15 amino acids. The CDR3 sequence: CASSIAVSAYNEQFF. The CDR3 DNA follows: TGTGCCAGTAGTATAGCGGTTAGCGCGTACAATGAGCAGTTCTTC.

CDR3 sequence (DNA): TGCGCCAGCAGCCCCCGGACTAGCGGGGCCGGTCCGACCTACGAGCAGTACTTC. Translating gives CASSPRTSGAGPTYEQYF. The rearrangement links TRBV4-1 to TRBJ2-7; 12 bases agree with TRBD2. This CDR3 region has 18 residues. Germline CDR1 is MGHRA and CDR2 is YSYEKL. V shed 4 bases, J shed 2 bases, and the junction held 12 bases outside the gene matches.

The chain uses TRBV5-6 and TRBJ1-2, with D perhaps TRBD1 (5 bases). The CDR3 totals 13 residues. Trimming took off 0 bases at V and 10 bases at J, with 13 bases between the two ends. Germline CDR1 is SGHDT and CDR2 is YYEEEE. In DNA form, the CDR3 reads TGTGCCAGCAGCTTGGAGGTTGAGGGGCCCTACACCTTC. Translated, it gives CASSLEVEGPYTF.

The chain joins TRBV27 to TRBJ1-1, with D perhaps TRBD1 (5 bases). The CDR3 sequence is 17 residues long. The ends were cut back, 4 bases at V and 3 bases at J, with 21 bases in the middle. Germline CDR1 MNHEY, CDR2 SMNVEV (reference sequence). The CDR3 loop reads CASSWRRGGISDTEAFF. The CDR3 region has the DNA TGTGCCAGCAGTTGGCGGAGGGGCGGGATCTCGGACACTGAAGCTTTCTTT.

This clone came up a few times. This sequence joins TRBV5-1 and TRBJ2-1; tentatively, D is TRBD2 (5 bases). The CDR3 sequence is 12 residues long. The V end lost 2 bases, the J end lost 9 bases, and 9 bases lay between the germline ends. Germline V lookup: CDR1 SGHRS, CDR2 YFSETQ. The CDR3 DNA reads TGCGCCAGCAGCTTACTAGTGGGTGAGCAGTTCTTC. As protein: CASSLLVGEQFF. Complete variable domain (other parts from reference TRBV5-1 and TRBJ2-1): KAGVTQTPRYLIKTRGQQVTLSCSPISGHRSVSWYQQTPGQGLQFLFEYFSETQRNKGNFPGRFSGRQFSNSRSEMNVSTLELGDSALYLCASSLLVGEQFFGPGTRLTVL.

The J gene is TRBJ1-4, the V gene TRBV9; D might be TRBD1 (6 bases). Trimming cost V 0 bases and J 7 bases, with 10 bases left between them. The CDR3 consists of 14 residues. Per germline, CDR1 SGDLS and CDR2 YYNGEE. CDR3 nucleotide sequence: TGTGCCAGCAGCGTAGAAGGGGGTAGTGAAAAACTGTTTTTT. Translation gives CASSVEGGSEKLFF.

This rearrangement joins TRBV27 to TRBJ2-2; tentative D call: TRBD1 (5 bases). Germline CDR1 and CDR2: MNHEY and SMNVEV (reference sequence). Trimming left V 3 bases short and J 7 bases short, with 12 bases between. The CDR3 length is 14 residues. DNA of the CDR3: TGTGCCAGCAGTTTTGACAGACGGGTCGGGGAGCTGTTTTTT. As protein: CASSFDRRVGELFF.

This chain uses TRBV30 with TRBJ2-2; D is uncertain. Germline V lookup: CDR1 GTSNPN, CDR2 SVGIG (reference sequence). V lost 7 bases and J lost 6, with 6 bases in between. The CDR3 loop spans 10 amino acids. The CDR3, as DNA: TGTGCCTTACTATCCGGGGAGCTGTTTTTT. Residues: CALLSGELFF.

This chain links TRBV6-6 with TRBJ2-7; 8 nucleotides line up with TRBD2. CDR1 and CDR2 from the germline V gene are MNHNY and SVGAGI (reference sequence). This CDR3 comprises 15 residues. The junction had 7 bases not matched to a gene; V was cut back by 6 bases and J by 0 bases. CDR3 loop: CASSASGTSSYEQYF. In nucleotides, the CDR3 is TGTGCCAGCAGCGCCTCCGGGACTAGCTCCTACGAGCAGTACTTC.

The chain is built from TRBV15 and TRBJ2-5; perhaps TRBD2 as D (5 bases). The germline V gene encodes CDR1 LNHNV and CDR2 YYDKDF (reference sequence). CDR3 length: 14 amino acids. The V gene lost 0 bases and the J gene lost 4 bases, with 9 bases spanning the gap. DNA for the CDR3: TGTGCCACCAGCAGAGATCCCGCGGGAGAGACCCAGTACTTC. It yields the protein CATSRDPAGETQYF.

This chain joins TRBV11-2 and TRBJ2-7; no clear D gene. The V end was cut by 2 bases, the J end by 6 bases, with 5 bases between. Germline-derived CDR1 and CDR2 are SGHAT and FQNNGV. This CDR3 region has 11 residues. The CDR3 region is CASSLSCEQYF. As DNA, the CDR3 is TGTGCCAGCAGCTTAAGCTGCGAGCAGTACTTC.

Points on this clone: This specimen includes other DNA sequences encoding the same CDR3. The CDR3 spells CASSLDREETQYF. CDR3 in DNA: TGTGCCAGCAGCCTCGACAGAGAAGAGACCCAGTACTTC. This chain links TRBV28 with TRBJ2-5; possible D gene TRBD1, 5 bases. Trimming left V 6 bases short and J 3 bases short, with 11 bases between. The germline V gene has CDR1 MDHEN and CDR2 SYDVKM. The CDR3 totals 13 residues. Full variable domain (outside the CDR3, taken from reference TRBV28 and TRBJ2-5): DVKVTQSSRYLVKRTGEKVFLECVQDMDHENMFWYRQDPGLGLRLIYFSYDVKMKEKGDIPEGYSVSREKKERFSLILESASTNQTSMYLCASSLDREETQYFGPGTRLLVL.

The chain couples TRBV27 to TRBJ2-2; 10 bases fit TRBD1. V shed 3 bases and J 13 bases; nucleotides not matched to a gene: 17. CDR1 is MNHEY and CDR2 is SMNVEV in the germline V gene (reference sequence). There are 17 residues in the CDR3. The CDR3 DNA sequence: TGTGCCAGCAGTTTTCGCTACGGGACAGGGGTTGTGTGGGCGCTGTTTTTT. It codes for CASSFRYGTGVVWALFF.

J is TRBJ2-1 and V is TRBV10-3; D unresolved. With 6 bases removed from V and 9 bases from J, the gap between germline ends came to 9 bases. CDR1 is ENHRY, CDR2 SYGVKD, per germline. CDR3 length: 11 amino acids. The CDR3 protein is CAISPGAEQFF. CDR3 DNA: TGTGCCATCAGCCCCGGCGCTGAGCAGTTCTTC.

This chain joins TRBV4-2 and TRBJ2-7; 13 bases map to TRBD2. The CDR3 consists of 16 residues. J lost 6 bases, V lost 3 bases, and 8 bases had no gene match. Germline V gives CDR1 LGHNA, CDR2 YNFKEQ. CDR3 DNA: TGTGCCAGCAGCCAGGCACAGACTAGCGGGAGGCTCGAGCAGTACTTC. Its translation: CASSQAQTSGRLEQYF.

The chain links TRBV7-8 to TRBJ2-7; D is uncertain. Germline CDR1 and CDR2: SGHVS and FQNEAQ. The CDR3 is 15 amino acids. With 2 bases removed from V and 3 bases from J, the gap between germline ends came to 14 bases. CDR3 in DNA: TGTGCCAGCAGCTTAAGTACCGCCCCCGGCTACGAGCAGTACTTC. This sequence encodes CASSLSTAPGYEQYF.

The chain links TRBV2 to TRBJ2-5; a possible D gene is TRBD2 (5 bases). CDR1 is SNHLY and CDR2 is FYNNEI in the germline V gene. CDR3 length: 14 amino acids. With 6 bases removed from V and 5 bases from J, the gap between germline ends came to 16 bases. Here the CDR3 reads CASSEGTRVETQYF. CDR3 coding DNA: TGTGCCAGCAGCGAGGGTACTCGGGTGGAGACCCAGTACTTC.

The CDR3, as DNA: TGTGCCAGCAGTTATCTGCGGGGAAGGGACAATGAGCAGTTCTTC. Protein: CASSYLRGRDNEQFF. The genes are TRBV6-5 and TRBJ2-1, with a weak D call TRBD2 (6 bases). Germline V CDR1 and CDR2: MNHEY, SVGAGI. CDR3 length equals 15 residues. Trimming stripped 3 bases from V and 5 bases from J, with 14 bases between.

V gene TRBV5-1 combines with J gene TRBJ2-7, with 12 bases identical to TRBD1. CDR3 length: 17 residues. CDR1 is SGHRS and CDR2 is YFSETQ in the germline V gene. The J segment lost 5 bases and the V segment lost 0 bases, leaving 9 bases of the junction unmatched. CDR3 amino acids: CASSLDGTGGALDEQYF. The CDR3 region has the DNA TGCGCCAGCAGCTTGGATGGGACAGGGGGCGCCCTCGACGAGCAGTACTTC.

This clone is deemed large. Other DNA sequences within the sample encode an identical CDR3. The chain has TRBV7-8 and TRBJ2-7; 8 bases are a match to TRBD2. The germline V gene has CDR1 SGHVS and CDR2 FQNEAQ. The V gene end was trimmed by 3 bases and the J gene end by 5 bases; junction bases not matched to a gene: 6. The CDR3 covers 14 residues. CDR3 amino acids: CASSLSSGNHEQYF. The CDR3 bases are TGTGCCAGCAGCTTGAGTAGCGGGAATCACGAGCAGTACTTC.

The V call is TRBV6-1, the J call TRBJ2-1; 14 positions match TRBD2. CDR1 is MNHNS and CDR2 is SASEGT in the germline V gene. V shed 3 bases, J shed 4 bases, and the junction held 5 bases outside the gene matches. This CDR3 spans 17 amino acids. CDR3 coding DNA: TGTGCCAGCAGTGACCGACTAGCGGGAGGGGAGTACAATGAGCAGTTCTTC. It is translated as CASSDRLAGGEYNEQFF.

The chain carries TRBV13 and TRBJ2-1; 7 bases are shared with TRBD2. The CDR3 covers 19 residues. CDR1 is PRHDT, CDR2 FYEKMQ, per germline (reference sequence). The ends lost 1 base at V and 6 bases at J; junction bases unmatched: 18. The CDR3 loop is CASSLENGGLEVFGNEQFF. The CDR3 nucleotides are TGTGCCAGCAGCTTAGAAAACGGAGGACTAGAGGTTTTTGGCAATGAGCAGTTCTTC.

The chain's CDR3 is CASSLRANTEAFF. In nucleotides, the CDR3 is TGTGCCAGCAGCTTGAGGGCGAACACTGAAGCTTTCTTT. The chain recombines TRBV5-6 with TRBJ1-1; D is uncertain. This CDR3 contains 13 residues. Per germline, CDR1 SGHDT and CDR2 YYEEEE. Trimming removed 1 base from V and 1 base from J, with 5 bases in between.

About this clone itself: Different DNA sequences within this sample yield the same CDR3. This rearrangement joins TRBV15 to TRBJ2-5; possibly TRBD1 for D (5 bases). This CDR3 contains 15 residues. CDR1 and CDR2 (germline): LNHNV, YYDKDF (reference sequence). Trimming took 5 bases from V and 2 from J, leaving 15 bases between them. Written as DNA, the CDR3 is TGTGCCACCAGCCCGACAGATTTCCAACAAGAGACCCAGTACTTC. It translates to CATSPTDFQQETQYF.

The rearrangement links TRBV28 to TRBJ1-4; 7 positions match TRBD1. The junction had 14 bases not matched to a gene; V was cut back by 5 bases and J by 5 bases. CDR1 is MDHEN, CDR2 SYDVKM, per germline. CDR3 length equals 17 residues. DNA for the CDR3: TGTGCCAGCAGTGGCGGGACAGAGCCGCTCCAAAATGAAAAACTGTTTTTT. Translating gives CASSGGTEPLQNEKLFF. The full variable domain, rest sourced from reference TRBV28 and TRBJ1-4, is DVKVTQSSRYLVKRTGEKVFLECVQDMDHENMFWYRQDPGLGLRLIYFSYDVKMKEKGDIPEGYSVSREKKERFSLILESASTNQTSMYLCASSGGTEPLQNEKLFFGSGTQLSVL.

This chain connects TRBV9 to TRBJ1-1, with D unclear. Trimming stripped 0 bases from V and 2 bases from J, with 8 bases between. CDR1 and CDR2 (germline): SGDLS, YYNGEE. The length of the CDR3 is 14 residues. DNA for the CDR3: TGTGCCAGCAGCGTAGGCGGCTCTAACACTGAAGCTTTCTTT. This translates into CASSVGGSNTEAFF. Complete variable domain (other parts from reference TRBV9 and TRBJ1-1): DSGVTQTPKHLITATGQRVTLRCSPRSGDLSVYWYQQSLDQGLQFLIQYYNGEERAKGNILERFSAQQFPDLHSELNLSSLELGDSALYFCASSVGGSNTEAFFGQGTRLTVV.

CDR3 nucleotides: TGTGCCAGCAGCTTATCTAGCGTCAATGAGCAGTTCTTC. This encodes CASSLSSVNEQFF. The V gene is TRBV11-2, the J gene TRBJ2-1; possibly TRBD2 for D (6 bases). The CDR3 is 13 amino acids. The ends were cut back, 2 bases at V and 6 bases at J, with 8 bases in the middle. Germline assignment: CDR1 SGHAT and CDR2 FQNNGV.